The clone carrying this T cell receptor beta chain was seen just once. In the original workflow: Estimation of nucleated cell counts relied on the amplification of reference gene primers. Data came from immunoSEQ multiplex PCR; TCRdb stores just in-frame clones and leaves some out. Clone size and V and J calls were adopted from that table, with D and trimming inferred from the DNA. Among hundreds of thousands of clones listed, under 90% were seen once. These data are taken from a study of blood T cell repertoires in COVID-19. Study information: Some COVID-19 samples were acute and others convalescent; all came from the United States, Italy and Spain. Sample material is recorded as cDNA or gDNA derived from T cells, B-cell-depleted T cells, or PBMCs.

This CDR3 is 17 amino acids long. The V gene end was trimmed by 3 bases and the J gene end by 4 bases; junction bases not matched to a gene: 12. CDR1 is MNHEY and CDR2 is SMNVEV in the germline V gene (reference sequence). Material for sequencing was peripheral blood. The TCR originated in a man aged 55 to 69 who had recovered from COVID-19. J is TRBJ1-3 and V is TRBV27; 7 bases are shared with TRBD1. The CDR3 sequence: CASSFPQGPLGGNTIYF. Written as DNA, the CDR3 is TGTGCCAGCAGTTTTCCACAGGGGCCCCTGGGGGGAAACACCATATATTTT.